The 10 T cell receptor beta chains below come from one sample, sequenced in a study of glioma-infiltrating T cells. Amplification of TCR alpha and beta CDR3 regions from RNA used iRepertoire nested multiplex PCR. TCRdb passed the multiplex PCR reads through MiXCR, listing each CDR3 protein once. The sample shows around 390,000 distinct CDR3 sequences, about 40% of them seen only once. The specimen sequenced was glioma tissue, nonneoplastic brain tissue, or PBMCs (not recorded which). Every receptor here comes from a human donor with low-grade glioma or glioblastoma, undergoing nonglioma brain surgery, or in good health (not recorded which).

This chain links TRBV19 with TRBJ1-1; D remains unclear. Germline CDR1 reads LNHDA; CDR2 reads SQIVND (reference sequence). The CDR3 covers 13 residues. V lost 3 bases, J lost 6 bases, and 11 bases lay in between. CDR3 DNA: TGTGCCAGTAGTATTGTCGGAGGGCCTGAAGCTTTCTTT. This sequence encodes CASSIVGGPEAFF.

This clonotype has ten or more counts. The CDR3 nucleotides are TGTGCCAGCAGTTTAACGAGGGGGGGCTTTGAAGCTTTCTTT. Protein sequence: CASSLTRGGFEAFF. The J gene is TRBJ1-1, the V gene TRBV27; D perhaps matches TRBD1 (6 bases). The CDR3 is made up of 14 amino acids. The V gene lost 2 bases and the J gene lost 7 bases, with 14 bases spanning the gap. CDR1 is MNHEY, CDR2 SMNVEV, per germline (reference sequence).

The gene calls are TRBV10-3 and TRBJ2-3, with TRBD1 matching over 11 bases. Unmatched junction bases numbered 6, after V lost 10 bases and J lost 0 bases. The CDR3 length is 15 residues. Per germline, CDR1 ENHRY and CDR2 SYGVKD. The CDR3 is CATGQGVISTDTQYF. The CDR3 nucleotides are TGTGCCACGGGACAGGGGGTGATCAGCACAGATACGCAGTATTTT.

This clonotype has only a few counts. The chain combines TRBV27 with TRBJ1-1; perhaps TRBD1 as D (5 bases). The CDR3 loop spans 14 amino acids. Germline CDR1 is MNHEY and CDR2 is SMNVEV (reference sequence). V was cut by 0 bases and J by 5 bases, with 10 bases left in between. CDR3 sequence (DNA): TGTGCCAGCAGTTTATCGGGGGGATGGACTGAAGCTTTCTTT. This codes for CASSLSGGWTEAFF.

This clonotype was recorded a few times. The V and J genes are TRBV6-2 or TRBV6-3 and TRBJ2-3; D unclear. V gave up 6 bases and J gave up 2 bases, with 6 bases separating them. Germline-derived CDR1 and CDR2 are MNHEY and SVGEGT. CDR3 size: 12 residues. CDR3 sequence reads: CASRTHTDTQYF. The CDR3 DNA follows: TGTGCCAGCAGGACGCACACAGATACGCAGTATTTT.

The rearrangement uses TRBV28 and TRBJ1-5, with 7 bases that match TRBD1. After removal of 6 bases from V and 5 bases from J, the junction contained 7 bases not matched to a gene. The germline V gene has CDR1 MDHEN and CDR2 SYDVKM. The CDR3 contains 14 residues. The CDR3 nucleotides read TGTGCCAGCAGCCCAGGGGGAGAAGATCAGCCCCAGCATTTT. This translates into CASSPGGEDQPQHF. The whole variable domain, filled in from reference TRBV28 and TRBJ1-5, reads DVKVTQSSRYLVKRTGEKVFLECVQDMDHENMFWYRQDPGLGLRLIYFSYDVKMKEKGDIPEGYSVSREKKERFSLILESASTNQTSMYLCASSPGGEDQPQHFGDGTRLSIL.

CDR3 DNA: TGCGCCAGCAGGATGGCAGGGGTCGGCAATCAGCCCCAGCATTTT. It encodes CASRMAGVGNQPQHF. The V and J genes are TRBV10-2 and TRBJ1-5; TRBD1 is a possible D gene (6 bases). Trimming removed 6 bases at V and 2 bases at J, with 14 bases between. The V gene's germline CDR1 is WSHSY and CDR2 SAAADI. This CDR3 contains 15 residues.

The rearrangement joins TRBV28 to TRBJ2-1; tentatively, D is TRBD1 (6 bases). CDR3 length: 15 amino acids. Germline-derived CDR1 and CDR2 are MDHEN and SYDVKM. Trimming pared 8 bases from V and 9 bases from J, leaving 23 bases between. CDR3 nucleotides: TGTGCCAGCTATGCCCGGGACATCCCGTTTGTTGAGCAGTTCTTC. Its protein is CASYARDIPFVEQFF.

This clonotype was counted at least ten times. This chain uses TRBV6-1 with TRBJ2-1; 7 bases are a match to TRBD1. V lost 3 bases, J lost 5 bases, and 1 base stayed unmatched. CDR3 length: 13 residues. The V gene's germline CDR1 is MNHNS and CDR2 SASEGT. The CDR3 is CASSETGNNEQFF. The CDR3 nucleotides are TGTGCCAGCAGTGAGACAGGGAACAATGAGCAGTTCTTC.

A note on this clonotype: A clone one base away is much larger, so this may be a read error. The rearrangement links TRBV6-1 to TRBJ2-1, with 8 bases that match TRBD1. There are 15 residues in the CDR3. CDR1 MNHNS and CDR2 SASEGT come from the germline V gene. The CDR3 loop is CANSPPGQDRGLQFF. In DNA, the CDR3 is TGTGCCAACAGTCCCCCGGGACAGGATCGAGGTTTGCAGTTCTTC.